This T cell receptor beta chain was captured by sequencing in a study of long-term antiretroviral therapy in people with HIV. Study-level findings and limits: Post-ART, diversity grew, though it stayed under transplant donor control levels. Every time point showed a repertoire led by clones expanded before ART. Drawn between the mid-2000s and the late 2010s, the blood was possibly obtained under older ART regimens.

Germline CDR1 SGHNT, CDR2 YYREEE (reference sequence). The germline V and J ends were trimmed by 4 bases and 0 bases, with 10 bases remaining between them. This CDR3 comprises 14 residues. Version v3.0 of the immunoSEQ assay was performed at survey level. TCRdb keeps only in-frame clones here, not all; method: immunoSEQ multiplex PCR. In the table there are about 25,000 clones, around 88% of which are singletons. Concerning this clone itself: Its antigen is unidentified.

V and J are TRBV5-4 and TRBJ1-1; no reliable D call. The sequencing used unsorted PBMCs, collected around 4.5 years after starting antiretroviral therapy. This TCR derives from a man aged 25-45 years with HIV. In nucleotides, the CDR3 is TGTGCCAGCAGCCTGGACCTATTGAACACTGAAGCTTTCTTT. It translates to CASSLDLLNTEAFF.